This T cell receptor (beta chain) emerged from a study of blood T cell repertoires in COVID-19. About the study: Material from acute and convalescent COVID-19 was sourced from the United States, Italy and Spain. The cDNA or gDNA used as material had been derived from T cells, B-cell-depleted T cells, or PBMCs.

Authors' processing steps: Reference gene primer amplification in the assay estimated nucleated cell counts. Profiling relied on immunoSEQ multiplex PCR, and the TCRdb table lists in-frame clones only, not all of them. V and J calls and clone size come straight from that table; D and trimming were deduced from the DNA. Of fewer than 250,000 clones in the sample, 88% were seen once. This receptor was identified in a human donor in a cohort sampled during active COVID-19. Material: peripheral blood.

The CDR3 nucleotides read TGTGCCGGAACGACGGGACAGGGGTCGAGGGCTGAAGCTTTCTTT. This sequence encodes CAGTTGQGSRAEAFF. The genes are TRBV30 and TRBJ1-1; 10 bases match TRBD1. This CDR3 has 15 amino acids. CDR1 is GTSNPN and CDR2 is SVGIG in the germline V gene (reference sequence). The junction had 15 bases not matched to a gene; V was cut back by 8 bases and J by 6 bases.